Each of the 18 T cell receptor beta chains below was sequenced from the same sample in a study of blood T cell repertoires in COVID-19 (dated by TCRdb to 2018 to 2021). Libraries were built with the immunoSEQ multiplex PCR assay. TCRdb stores this immuneACCESS table with in-frame sequences only. Part of the clones is absent; in the studies checked, under half of the shortfall reflects unresolved V genes, and no reason is known for the rest. For this sample there are about 210,000 clones; around 84% appear just once. The ten largest clones represent approximately 10% of the sample. Material: peripheral blood. These receptors were obtained from a woman aged 80 or older with COVID-19, enrolled during active disease.

This clone has a handful of counts. This chain joins TRBV11-1 and TRBJ1-2; 8 nucleotides match TRBD1. This CDR3 comprises 15 residues. Unmatched junction bases numbered 9, after V lost 8 bases and J lost 1 base. The germline gives CDR1 SGHAT, CDR2 FQDESV (reference sequence). CDR3 in DNA: TGTGCCAGCTCAGTTGCCACAGGGGGTAACTATGGCTACACCTTC. Translated, it gives CASSVATGGNYGYTF.

The chain combines TRBV7-8 with TRBJ1-1, with D possibly TRBD1 on 6 matching bases. CDR1 and CDR2 (germline): SGHVS, FQNEAQ. The CDR3 is made up of 16 amino acids. Trimming pared 0 bases from V and 5 bases from J, leaving 16 bases between. In DNA, the CDR3 is TGTGCCAGCAGCTTAGCGCTAGGCAGGGGTGGAACTGAAGCTTTCTTT. Its translation: CASSLALGRGGTEAFF.

This chain connects TRBV7-2 to TRBJ1-2; D not resolved. The CDR3 sequence is 13 residues long. Germline loops: CDR1 SGHTA, CDR2 FQGNSA. The germline V and J ends were trimmed by 2 bases and 7 bases, with 11 bases remaining between them. For the CDR3, the DNA is TGTGCCAGCAGCTTAACTCAGGTTGGTGGCTACACCTTC. Protein sequence: CASSLTQVGGYTF. Using reference TRBV7-2 and TRBJ1-2 for the parts outside the CDR3, the full variable domain is GAGVSQSPSNKVTEKGKDVELRCDPISGHTALYWYRQSLGQGLEFLIYFQGNSAPDKSGLPSDRFSAERTGGSVSTLTIQRTQQEDSAVYLCASSLTQVGGYTFGSGTRLTVV.

This chain connects TRBV6-1 to TRBJ2-7; 7 nucleotides line up with TRBD1. Germline V lookup: CDR1 MNHNS, CDR2 SASEGT. Trimming at V came to 0 bases and at J to 1 base, leaving 12 bases not matched to a gene. This CDR3 has 18 amino acids. The CDR3 loop is CASSEAPFPPRGSYEQYV. The CDR3 coding sequence is TGTGCCAGCAGTGAAGCTCCTTTCCCCCCCAGGGGGTCCTACGAGCAGTACGTC.

This clone was found once. The CDR3 DNA is TGTGCCAGCAGCCAATCAAGGGGAAGGAAGGGGCACAATGAGCAGTTCTTC. It is translated as CASSQSRGRKGHNEQFF. The gene calls are TRBV3-1 (or the pseudogene TRBV3-2) and TRBJ2-1; a weak D match, TRBD1 (5 bases). V gave up 2 bases and J gave up 5 bases, with 19 bases separating them. The CDR3 is made up of 17 amino acids. The V gene's germline CDR1 is LGHDT and CDR2 YNNKEL (reference sequence).

As to this clone: The sample holds other DNA sequences that translate to the same CDR3. The V call is TRBV3-1 (or the pseudogene TRBV3-2), the J call TRBJ2-1; 14 nucleotides align to TRBD2. Germline trimming cut 1 base from V and 7 bases from J; bases unmatched to any gene: 0. Per the germline V gene, CDR1 is LGHDT and CDR2 is YNNKEL (reference sequence). The CDR3 has 15 residues. The DNA of the CDR3 is TGTGCCAGCAGCCAAGGGACTAGCGGGGGGAATGAGCAGTTCTTC. Its translation: CASSQGTSGGNEQFF.

V and J are TRBV10-2 and TRBJ1-5; 7 bases line up with TRBD1. Trimming removed 8 bases from V and 2 bases from J; junction bases left unmatched: 3. From germline, CDR1 is WSHSY and CDR2 SAAADI. The CDR3 has 13 residues. Here the CDR3 reads CASLGQGNQPQHF. The CDR3 DNA is TGCGCCAGCCTCGGACAGGGCAATCAGCCCCAGCATTTT.

This chain links TRBV14 with TRBJ1-4, with D hard to call. V was shortened by 4 bases and J by 0 bases, with 9 bases between the two germline ends. Germline V gene lookup returns CDR1 SGHDN and CDR2 FVKESK. CDR3 size: 15 residues. This CDR3 is CASSRHTTTNEKLFF. The CDR3 bases are TGTGCCAGCAGCCGGCACACCACAACTAATGAAAAACTGTTTTTT.

The rearrangement joins TRBV7-2 to TRBJ2-1, with TRBD2 matching over 10 bases. This CDR3 is built from 15 residues. V gave up 5 bases and J gave up 10 bases; unmatched junction bases: 11. The germline gives CDR1 SGHTA, CDR2 FQGNSA. The chain's CDR3 is CASSTSGGAPVEQFF. CDR3 nucleotides: TGTGCCAGCAGCACCAGCGGGGGGGCACCCGTCGAGCAGTTCTTC.

This clone was observed a single time. One end of the junction fails to match germline, which may point to a read error. The gene calls are TRBV15 and TRBJ1-4, with D tentatively TRBD1 (5 bases). Per the germline V gene, CDR1 is LNHNV and CDR2 is YYDKDF (reference sequence). The CDR3 has 13 residues. CDR3 amino acids: CATSTDPKEKLFF. The CDR3 nucleotides are TGTGCCACCTCGACAGACCCTAAGGAAAAACTGTTTTTT.

A single count supports this clone. The chain joins TRBV10-3 to TRBJ1-3; D is ambiguous. The CDR3 consists of 14 residues. V was clipped by 9 bases and J by 0 bases, with 12 bases between them. The V gene's germline CDR1 is ENHRY and CDR2 SYGVKD. The CDR3 region has the DNA TGTGCCATTTCGGACGGACTCTCTGGAAACACCATATATTTT. It encodes CAISDGLSGNTIYF.

The chain has TRBV14 and TRBJ1-6, with D possibly matching TRBD1 (6 bases). Germline loops: CDR1 SGHDN, CDR2 FVKESK. The CDR3 is made up of 14 amino acids. Trimming stripped 4 bases from V and 10 bases from J, with 14 bases between. Here the CDR3 DNA reads TGTGCCAGCAGCCCGCTCAGGGGAGGGTCACCCCTCCACTTT. Translating it yields CASSPLRGGSPLHF.

The chain recombines TRBV7-6 with TRBJ2-2; D is ambiguous. This CDR3 region has 15 residues. The germline V gene has CDR1 SGHVS and CDR2 FNYEAQ. The ends were cut back, 2 bases at V and 0 bases at J, with 7 bases in the middle. The CDR3 DNA reads as TGTGCCAGCAGCTTATCGGTGACGAACACCGGGGAGCTGTTTTTT. Its translation: CASSLSVTNTGELFF.

About this clone: This specimen includes other DNA sequences encoding the same CDR3. This chain connects TRBV3-1 (or the pseudogene TRBV3-2) to TRBJ2-1; D is uncertain. The V gene lost 5 bases and the J gene lost 5 bases, with 7 bases spanning the gap. This CDR3 region has 12 residues. Germline CDR1 and CDR2: LGHDT and YNNKEL (reference sequence). Written as DNA, the CDR3 is TGTGCCAGCAGCTTCTTAAACAATGAGCAGTTCTTC. Translated, it gives CASSFLNNEQFF.

The rearrangement uses TRBV7-8 and TRBJ1-1, with D perhaps matching TRBD1 (5 bases). Germline CDR1 is SGHVS and CDR2 is FQNEAQ. Between the trimmed V and J ends, which lost 6 bases and 0 bases, there was a span of 11 bases. There are 14 residues in the CDR3. DNA of the CDR3: TGTGCCAGCAGGGAGGGGCCACTGAACACTGAAGCTTTCTTT. Translation: CASREGPLNTEAFF.

The chain uses TRBV4-1 and TRBJ1-5; D gene unclear. The V end was cut by 5 bases, the J end by 2 bases, with 10 bases between. The V gene's germline CDR1 is MGHRA and CDR2 YSYEKL. The CDR3 extends over 14 amino acids. The CDR3 loop is CASSNPAGNQPQHF. CDR3 coding DNA: TGCGCCAGCAGCAACCCCGCGGGCAATCAGCCCCAGCATTTT.

V gene TRBV6-4 combines with J gene TRBJ2-5; D possibly corresponds to TRBD1 (5 bases). The V end lost 2 bases, the J end lost 2 bases, and 12 bases lay between the germline ends. Germline CDR1 MRHNA, CDR2 SNTAGT. The CDR3 runs 15 residues. The CDR3 DNA reads TGTGCCAGCAGTGACCCTAGTGACAGTCAAGAGACCCAGTACTTC. Translating gives CASSDPSDSQETQYF.

There are a few counts of this clone. V usage is TRBV7-9 and J usage is TRBJ1-2; 9 bases are a match to TRBD1. This CDR3 contains 16 residues. CDR1 and CDR2 (germline): SEHNR, FQNEAQ (reference sequence). Trimming at V came to 5 bases and at J to 2 bases, leaving 9 bases not matched to a gene. CDR3 bases: TGTGCCAGCAGCCGAATCACAGGGGGCAGCAACTATGGCTACACCTTC. It codes for CASSRITGGSNYGYTF.